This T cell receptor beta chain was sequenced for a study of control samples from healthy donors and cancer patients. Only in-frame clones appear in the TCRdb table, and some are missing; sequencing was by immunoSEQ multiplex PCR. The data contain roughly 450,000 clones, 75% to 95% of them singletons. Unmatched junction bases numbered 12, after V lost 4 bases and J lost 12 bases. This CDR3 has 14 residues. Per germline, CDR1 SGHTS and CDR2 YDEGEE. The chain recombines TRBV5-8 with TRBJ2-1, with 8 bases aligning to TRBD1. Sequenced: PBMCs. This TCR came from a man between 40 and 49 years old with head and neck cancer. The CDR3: CASSQRTGLFGQFF. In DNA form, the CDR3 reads TGTGCCAGCAGCCAGAGGACAGGGCTGTTCGGGCAGTTCTTC.